The rows below give T cell receptor beta chains drawn from one sample of a study of T cells in Graves' hyperthyroidism and ophthalmopathy. One entry per CDR3 protein, called by TCRdb with MiXCR from the multiplex PCR reads. The repertoire consists of some 460,000 distinct CDR3 sequences, with 15% to 19% occurring once and the leading ten covering about 7.7%. The source material was blood. The receptors derive from a woman aged 18-29 years with Graves' hyperthyroidism. Both conserved end residues are part of each CDR3. The D gene is left open where the match is weak. Size is stated for part of the rows, as once, few or many counts, or as a class when the clone is expanded.

TRBJ2-5 many TRBV20-1 TRBD2 TGCAGTGCTAGCGGGCTAGCGGGGGGGCCGGTGGAGACCCAGTACTTC CSASGLAGGPVETQYF
TRBJ2-3 few TRBV20-1 - TGCAGTGCCAATAGACTAGACCATAGCACAGATACGCAGTATTTT CSANRLDHSTDTQYF
TRBJ2-7 many TRBV12-3/TRBV12-4 - TGTGCCAGCAGGAGGGACGCCCTAAGCTCCTACGAGCAGTACTTC CASRRDALSSYEQYF
TRBJ2-2 - TRBV14 - TGTGCCAGCAGCCGGCGATCTGACCCCGACACCGGGGAGCTGTTTTTT CASSRRSDPDTGELFF
TRBJ2-7 many TRBV20-1 - TGCAGTGCTAGGGCTGAAGGGTACGAGCAGTACTTC CSARAEGYEQYF
TRBJ2-5 many TRBV2 - TGTGCCAGCAGTGAAGCAGGGAATGAAGAGACCCAGTACTTC CASSEAGNEETQYF
TRBJ1-5 many TRBV20-1 - TGCAGTGCTAGAGGGGGGTCTAGCAATCAGCCCCAGCATTTT CSARGGSSNQPQHF
TRBJ1-5 few TRBV20-1 TRBD1 TGCAGTGCTACCGGGACAGGGAATCAGCCCCAGCATTTT CSATGTGNQPQHF
TRBJ1-1 - TRBV20-1 - TGCAGTGCCGAAGCAGAGAGCACTGAAGCTTTCTTT CSAEAESTEAFF
TRBJ2-7 many TRBV5-1 TRBD1 TGCGCCAGCAGCTTGGAGCCCCGGGACAGAGCCTACGAGCAGTACTTC CASSLEPRDRAYEQYF
TRBJ2-7 - TRBV6-1 - TGTGCCAGCACCCCCATCCCGCCCGCGACAGGGACGGGGGGGCAGTACTTC CASTPIPPATGTGGQYF
TRBJ2-2 - TRBV27 TRBD2 TGTGCCAGCAGTCCCCTACGTATGGCGGGGGGTTGGGGCAGGACCGGGGAGCTGTTTTTT CASSPLRMAGGWGRTGELFF
TRBJ1-2 many TRBV15 TRBD1 TGTGCCACCAGCAAGACAGGGGACTATGGCTACACCTTC CATSKTGDYGYTF
TRBJ1-2 - TRBV29-1 - TGCAGCGTTGAACATGGCTACACCTTC CSVEHGYTF
TRBJ2-3 many TRBV6-6 TRBD2 TGTGCCAGCAGTTACTCTTTGGGGGAGGGGACAGATACGCAGTATTTT CASSYSLGEGTDTQYF
TRBJ1-5 - TRBV30 - TGTGCCTTCACGGGGGACAGCAATCAGCCCCAGCATTTT CAFTGDSNQPQHF
TRBJ1-2 many TRBV20-1 - TGCAGTGTTTGGGGAGAAGGCTACACCTTC CSVWGEGYTF
TRBJ1-1 many TRBV12-3/TRBV12-4 - TGTGCCAGCAGCACCGGACTGGACGGTACTGAAGCTTTCTTT CASSTGLDGTEAFF
TRBJ2-5 many TRBV12-3/TRBV12-4 - TGTGCCAGCAGTTTAGGGTGGGGGGAAGAGACCCAGTACTTC CASSLGWGEETQYF
TRBJ2-3 many TRBV6-1 TRBD2 TGTGCCAGCAATGGGGGAATAGCGGGATTCACAGATACGCAGTATTTT CASNGGIAGFTDTQYF
TRBJ2-3 many TRBV24-1 - TGTGCCACCACCGGGAGTAACACAGATACGCAGTATTTT CATTGSNTDTQYF
TRBJ1-6 many TRBV10-3 - TGTGCCACCCGTTTGATGGCGGATAATTCACCCCTCCACTTT CATRLMADNSPLHF
TRBJ2-1 many TRBV20-1 TRBD2 TGCAGTGCCTTAGCGGGAATGGTTCTTAATGAGCAGTTCTTC CSALAGMVLNEQFF
TRBJ2-7 many TRBV11-3 - TGTGCCAGCAGCCCCAGGGGTCTCGAGCAGTACTTC CASSPRGLEQYF
TRBJ2-1 many TRBV12-3/TRBV12-4 TRBD2 TGTGCCCTCTCGGGAGGGAATGAGCAGTTCTTC CALSGGNEQFF
TRBJ2-1 many TRBV3-1 TRBD2 TGTGCCAGCAGTCGACTAGCGGAGGGGGATGAGCAGTTCTTC CASSRLAEGDEQFF
TRBJ2-2 many TRBV30 - TGTGCCTGGAGTGGGGTATTGGGGCCCGGGGAGCTGTTTTTT CAWSGVLGPGELFF
TRBJ1-1 many TRBV7-3 - TGTGCCAGCAGCTCTGCGGGGCCGAACACTGAAGCTTTCTTT CASSSAGPNTEAFF
TRBJ2-1 many TRBV7-9 TRBD2 TGTGCCAGCAGCTTAAGACTAGCTAGCGGGGGCACTACCTACAATGAGCAGTTCTTC CASSLRLASGGTTYNEQFF
TRBJ1-2 - TRBV20-1 TRBD1 TGCAGTGCTAGAGCCGGGACAGGGGCCTATGGCTACACCTTC CSARAGTGAYGYTF
TRBJ1-2 many TRBV12-3/TRBV12-4 TRBD1 TGTGCCAGCAGGCACAGGGGGGACTATGGCTACACCTTC CASRHRGDYGYTF
TRBJ2-5 many TRBV7-9 - TGTGCCAGCAGCCCACCGTTCGCTGGGGAGACCCAGTACTTC CASSPPFAGETQYF
TRBJ2-1 few TRBV9 - TGTGCCAGCAGCTCGGGCCAAAATGAGCAGTTCTTC CASSSGQNEQFF
TRBJ1-2 many TRBV18 TRBD1 TGTGCCAGCTCACCACCGGGACAGTCCTATGGCTACACCTTC CASSPPGQSYGYTF
TRBJ1-1 few TRBV29-1 - TGCAGCGCTGACAGGAACACTGAAGCTTTCTTT CSADRNTEAFF
TRBJ1-4 many TRBV7-9 - TGTGCCAGCAGCACCCCGGTGGGCGTAGAAAAACTGTTTTTT CASSTPVGVEKLFF
TRBJ1-6 many TRBV4-1 - TGCGCCAGCAGCCAGGAGGCCATACGTTCACCCCTCCACTTT CASSQEAIRSPLHF
TRBJ2-7 many TRBV20-1 TRBD2 TGCAGTGCCGGGACTAGCGCCCGACCTCTTTACGAGCAGTACTTC CSAGTSARPLYEQYF
TRBJ1-6 many TRBV18 - TGTGCCAGCTCACCACCGGCAGGGAGGAATTCACCCCTCCACTTT CASSPPAGRNSPLHF
TRBJ2-5 many TRBV11-2 - TGTGCCAGCAGCTTAAAATACAGGGAGACGGAGACCCAGTACTTC CASSLKYRETETQYF
TRBJ2-5 few TRBV7-9 TRBD2 TGTGCCAGCAGCCCGGAATCCTGGACTAGTAAAGAGACCCAGTACTTC CASSPESWTSKETQYF
TRBJ2-5 few TRBV9 TRBD2 TGTGCCAGCAGCGTAATGGGCGGGGGAGGCCAAGAGACCCAGTACTTC CASSVMGGGGQETQYF
TRBJ1-2 many TRBV12-3/TRBV12-4 - TGTGCCAGCAGTTCCTCGGGACTCTCGAACACCTTC CASSSSGLSNTF
TRBJ1-2 many TRBV2 TRBD1 TGTGCCAGCAGTGAAGCCGACAGGGTTGGTGGCTACACCTTC CASSEADRVGGYTF
TRBJ2-5 - TRBV20-1 TRBD2 TGCAGTGCGGGAGAATACTCAGCGGGGGGGCCAGAGACCCAGTACTTC CSAGEYSAGGPETQYF
TRBJ1-2 - TRBV12-5 - TGTGCTAGTGGCGGGGACGTTTTCGGCTACACCTTC CASGGDVFGYTF
TRBJ2-3 - TRBV7-9 - TGTGCCAGCAGCAGAGCGATTAATACGCAGTATTTT CASSRAINTQYF
TRBJ1-6 few TRBV27 - TGTGCCAGCAGCATAACCCCCGGGACGAGAAATTCACCCCTCCACTTT CASSITPGTRNSPLHF
TRBJ2-7 few TRBV9 - TGTGCCAGCAGCCCCCGGGCTCAATACTACGAGCAGTACTTC CASSPRAQYYEQYF
TRBJ2-1 many TRBV20-1 - TGCAGTGCCTGGGGGCGGGAGAGAGACAATGAGCAGTTCTTC CSAWGRERDNEQFF
TRBJ1-1 few TRBV24-1 - TGTGCCATCAGTGCCCCGGGACAAAACACTGAAGCTTTCTTT CAISAPGQNTEAFF
TRBJ1-1 few TRBV11-3 TRBD1 TGTGCCAGCGGGGGACAGGGGTACACTGAAGCTTTCTTT CASGGQGYTEAFF
TRBJ2-3 many TRBV15 TRBD2 TGTGCCACCCGAAGCGGGGGGCCTAGCACAGATACGCAGTATTTT CATRSGGPSTDTQYF
TRBJ1-5 many TRBV5-1 - TGCGCCAGCAGCCGGGGTAACAATCAGCCCCAGCATTTT CASSRGNNQPQHF
TRBJ1-2 - TRBV2 - TGTGCCAGCAGTGAAGCGCTTCAGTTGAGTTACTATGGCTACACCTTC CASSEALQLSYYGYTF